This is a list of T cell receptor beta chains from one sample in a study of CD8+ T cells in alopecia areata. This table comes from immunoSEQ multiplex PCR, and its TCRdb copy is limited to in-frame clones, with some not included. The repertoire holds approximately 200,000 clones, with about three fifths as singletons. Source: CD4+ T cells sorted from blood, taken at week 4, from a patient treated with tofacitinib. The source is a human donor with alopecia areata. The CDR3 runs from the conserved cysteine through the conserved F or W. A D gene is named only where the DNA matches it firmly. The listing skips clone size in some rows; elsewhere it reads once, few, many or a size class.

size: NA
V: TRBV5-4
D: NA
J: TRBJ2-7
DNA: TGTGCCAGCAGCTTGGGGGACCGCACTTACGAGCAGTACTTC
CDR3: CASSLGDRTYEQYF

size: once
V: TRBV6-5
D: NA
J: TRBJ1-6
DNA: TGTGCCAGCAGTTTAGGGCTTAATTCACCCCTCCACTTT
CDR3: CASSLGLNSPLHF

size: NA
V: TRBV19
D: NA
J: TRBJ1-1
DNA: TGTGCCAGTAGTTCATCGACCCACACGGACACTGAAGCTTTCTTT
CDR3: CASSSSTHTDTEAFF

size: NA
V: TRBV25-1
D: NA
J: TRBJ1-3
DNA: TGTGCCAGCAGTGAAAAGATCGCCGGAGGCGGAAACACCATATATTTT
CDR3: CASSEKIAGGGNTIYF

size: many
V: TRBV28
D: TRBD1
J: TRBJ2-5
DNA: TGTGCCAGCAGTTTAGGACAGGGCGAAGAGACCCAGTACTTC
CDR3: CASSLGQGEETQYF

size: NA
V: TRBV29-1
D: TRBD1
J: TRBJ2-7
DNA: TGCAGCGTATCACTAGGGACAGCGGCCTACGAGCAGTACTTC
CDR3: CSVSLGTAAYEQYF

size: NA
V: TRBV7-9
D: TRBD2
J: TRBJ2-7
DNA: TGTGCCAGCAGCCCGGGGGGATGGGACTCTACCTACGAGCAGTACTTC
CDR3: CASSPGGWDSTYEQYF

size: NA
V: TRBV29-1
D: NA
J: TRBJ2-7
DNA: TGCAGCGCCCTCAAAAACAGGGGAGGAAACGAGCAGTACTTC
CDR3: CSALKNRGGNEQYF

size: NA
V: TRBV29-1
D: TRBD2
J: TRBJ2-5
DNA: TGCAGCGCCCAGCGGGGGGGCGAGGAGACCCAGTACTTC
CDR3: CSAQRGGEETQYF

size: NA
V: TRBV30
D: NA
J: TRBJ1-2
DNA: TGTGCCTGGAGTGTACTAGGGGGAATAACCTATGGCTACACCTTC
CDR3: CAWSVLGGITYGYTF

size: NA
V: TRBV5-1
D: NA
J: TRBJ1-5
DNA: TGCGCCAGCAGCTTGCGAGGGTTAGGCAATCAGCCCCAGCATTTT
CDR3: CASSLRGLGNQPQHF

size: NA
V: TRBV29-1
D: NA
J: TRBJ2-1
DNA: TGCAGCGGGGGGCAGAGCTCCTACAATGAGCAGTTCTTC
CDR3: CSGGQSSYNEQFF

size: NA
V: TRBV4-1
D: NA
J: TRBJ2-2
DNA: TGCGCCAGCAGCCAAACCGGGACCAACACCGGGGAGCTGTTTTTT
CDR3: CASSQTGTNTGELFF

size: NA
V: TRBV30
D: TRBD2
J: TRBJ2-3
DNA: TGTGCCTGGAGTAGTCCTAGCGGGGCGCATACGCAGTATTTT
CDR3: CAWSSPSGAHTQYF

size: NA
V: TRBV29-1
D: TRBD1
J: TRBJ2-5
DNA: TGCAGCGTTGAATTAAGGGGGCGCGGGCAAGAGACCCAGTACTTC
CDR3: CSVELRGRGQETQYF

size: few
V: TRBV5-6
D: NA
J: TRBJ1-5
DNA: TGTGCCAGCAGCTTGATCCCCCACCAGCCCCAGCATTTT
CDR3: CASSLIPHQPQHF

size: once
V: TRBV10-1
D: NA
J: TRBJ2-5
DNA: TGCGCCAGCAGTGACCCGATAGGGGGTGGAGAGACCCAGTACTTC
CDR3: CASSDPIGGGETQYF

size: NA
V: TRBV30
D: NA
J: TRBJ2-4
DNA: TGTGCCTGGAGTGGGGGAAACATTCAGTACTTC
CDR3: CAWSGGNIQYF

size: NA
V: TRBV30
D: TRBD2
J: TRBJ2-7
DNA: TGTGCCTGGAGCTGGAGGACTAGCGGTGAGCAGTACTTC
CDR3: CAWSWRTSGEQYF

size: few
V: TRBV29-1
D: TRBD1
J: TRBJ2-1
DNA: TGCAGCGTTGAAGGACAGGGGGCGGGTAATGAGCAGTTCTTC
CDR3: CSVEGQGAGNEQFF

size: NA
V: TRBV7-9
D: NA
J: TRBJ2-1
DNA: TGTGCCGGAAAAGCGGAGAACTCCTACAATGAGCAGTTCTTC
CDR3: CAGKAENSYNEQFF

size: NA
V: TRBV30
D: TRBD1
J: TRBJ1-4
DNA: TGTGCCTGGGACAGGGTGAAAGGAAAACTGTTTTTT
CDR3: CAWDRVKGKLFF

size: NA
V: TRBV30
D: TRBD1
J: TRBJ2-2
DNA: TGTGCCTGGTACACCCCTCAACTGGCAGGGGGCACCGGGGAGCTGTTTTTT
CDR3: CAWYTPQLAGGTGELFF

size: NA
V: TRBV2
D: NA
J: TRBJ1-5
DNA: TGTGCCAGCAGTGGCCCAAGCAATCAGCCCCAGCATTTT
CDR3: CASSGPSNQPQHF

size: NA
V: TRBV2
D: NA
J: TRBJ1-2
DNA: TGTGCCAGCAGTGAAGGGACGGGGATTTATGGCTACACCTTC
CDR3: CASSEGTGIYGYTF

size: NA
V: TRBV9
D: TRBD1
J: TRBJ1-2
DNA: TGTGCCAGCAGCTCCCGGGACAGGATGCTTGGCTACACCTTC
CDR3: CASSSRDRMLGYTF

size: NA
V: TRBV7-9
D: TRBD2
J: TRBJ2-5
DNA: TGTGCCAGCAGCTCACCGGGACTAGCGGGGGTTCGCCAAGAGACCCAGTACTTC
CDR3: CASSSPGLAGVRQETQYF

size: NA
V: TRBV6-6
D: NA
J: TRBJ1-3
DNA: TGTGCCAGCAGTCTGCGGAGCTCTGGAAACACCATATATTTT
CDR3: CASSLRSSGNTIYF

size: few
V: TRBV30
D: NA
J: TRBJ1-2
DNA: TGTGCCTGGAGTGTACTTCGGGGACGGGGAAGGAGTGGACGGTCCTATGGCTACACCTTC
CDR3: CAWSVLRGRGRSGRSYGYTF

size: few
V: TRBV4-1
D: TRBD1
J: TRBJ1-2
DNA: TGCGCCAGCAGCTGGGACAGCCCCTATGGCTACACCTTC
CDR3: CASSWDSPYGYTF

size: NA
V: TRBV6-5
D: NA
J: TRBJ1-1
DNA: TGTGCCAGCAGTCTCAGGTGGGGGGACACTGAAGCTTTCTTT
CDR3: CASSLRWGDTEAFF

size: NA
V: TRBV5-1
D: NA
J: TRBJ2-6
DNA: TGCGCCAGCAGCCCACCACAGGGTCCTGGGGCCAACGTCCTGACTTTC
CDR3: CASSPPQGPGANVLTF

size: NA
V: TRBV29-1
D: NA
J: TRBJ2-7
DNA: TGCAGCGTTGAAGGGCTGAACTACGAGCAGTACTTC
CDR3: CSVEGLNYEQYF

size: NA
V: TRBV5-1
D: NA
J: TRBJ2-1
DNA: TGCGCCAGCAGCCCCGGAGGCAATGAGCAGTTCTTC
CDR3: CASSPGGNEQFF

size: NA
V: TRBV15
D: NA
J: TRBJ1-6
DNA: TGTGCCACCGAGGTTGAGAATTCACCCCTCCACTTT
CDR3: CATEVENSPLHF

size: once
V: TRBV29-1
D: NA
J: TRBJ1-6
DNA: TGCAGCGTGCTTCGGTCCTATAATTCACCCCTCCACTTT
CDR3: CSVLRSYNSPLHF

size: NA
V: TRBV7-2
D: TRBD2
J: TRBJ2-5
DNA: TGTGCCAGCAGCTTAGGCGGGGGGGCCGAAGAGACCCAGTACTTC
CDR3: CASSLGGGAEETQYF

size: few
V: TRBV25-1
D: NA
J: TRBJ2-5
DNA: TGTGCCAGCAGTGAATTTGGCGGGAAAGAGACCCAGTACTTC
CDR3: CASSEFGGKETQYF

size: NA
V: TRBV29-1
D: NA
J: TRBJ1-2
DNA: TGCAGCCGGGGGTCGGCAGAAACAACTAACTATGGCTACACCTTC
CDR3: CSRGSAETTNYGYTF

size: NA
V: TRBV29-1
D: NA
J: TRBJ2-7
DNA: TGCAGCGTTGAAGGCTCCTTAGTCACCTACGAGCAGTACTTC
CDR3: CSVEGSLVTYEQYF

size: few
V: TRBV13
D: NA
J: TRBJ1-1
DNA: TGTGCCAGCAGCTTAGGCCAGAAGAACACTGAAGCTTTCTTT
CDR3: CASSLGQKNTEAFF

size: few
V: TRBV4-1
D: TRBD1
J: TRBJ1-1
DNA: TGCGCCAGCAGCCGAATTTTGGGACAGGTTGACACTGAAGCTTTCTTT
CDR3: CASSRILGQVDTEAFF

size: few
V: TRBV4-1
D: NA
J: TRBJ2-3
DNA: TGCGCCAGCAGCCAACTAGGGACTCGCACAGATACGCAGTATTTT
CDR3: CASSQLGTRTDTQYF

size: few
V: TRBV6-4
D: NA
J: TRBJ1-4
DNA: TGTGCCAGCAGTCGGACGTGGACTAATGAAAAACTGTTTTTT
CDR3: CASSRTWTNEKLFF

size: NA
V: TRBV7-9
D: NA
J: TRBJ2-3
DNA: TGTGCCAGCAGCACGACCCCAGATACGCAGTATTTT
CDR3: CASSTTPDTQYF

size: NA
V: TRBV7-2
D: NA
J: TRBJ2-1
DNA: TGTGCCAGCAGCTTGACTAGAAACAATGAGCAGTTCTTC
CDR3: CASSLTRNNEQFF

size: few
V: TRBV28
D: NA
J: TRBJ1-2
DNA: TGTGCCAGCAGTTTGCAGCCCTATGGCTACACCTTC
CDR3: CASSLQPYGYTF

size: few
V: TRBV30
D: NA
J: TRBJ1-2
DNA: TGTGCCTGGAGCGGGGGGGGACCGTATGGCTACACCTTC
CDR3: CAWSGGGPYGYTF

size: NA
V: TRBV5-6
D: TRBD1
J: TRBJ1-3
DNA: TGTGCCAGCAGCTACCGACAGGGTGGCGGAAACACCATATATTTT
CDR3: CASSYRQGGGNTIYF

size: NA
V: TRBV5-1
D: NA
J: TRBJ1-2
DNA: TGCGCCAGCAGCCCCGTCGTTGGGCTCTATGGCTACACCTTC
CDR3: CASSPVVGLYGYTF

size: few
V: TRBV15
D: NA
J: TRBJ2-7
DNA: TGTGCCACCAGCAGAGATGCCCGTAGCACCTACGAGCAGTACTTC
CDR3: CATSRDARSTYEQYF

size: NA
V: TRBV29-1
D: TRBD1
J: TRBJ1-3
DNA: TGCAGCGTTGCCCTCCTATTAACAGGGGGCCGAAACACCATATATTTT
CDR3: CSVALLLTGGRNTIYF

size: few
V: TRBV6-6
D: TRBD2
J: TRBJ2-1
DNA: TGTGCCAGCCGGGGGGGGGTTGAGCAGTTCTTC
CDR3: CASRGGVEQFF

size: NA
V: TRBV27
D: TRBD1
J: TRBJ1-1
DNA: TGTGCCAGCAGTTTACACAAGACAGGGTCGGAAGCTTTCTTT
CDR3: CASSLHKTGSEAFF

size: NA
V: TRBV18
D: NA
J: TRBJ1-2
DNA: TGTGCCAGCTCCGTTAGTTTGACGACTAACTATGGCTACACCTTC
CDR3: CASSVSLTTNYGYTF

size: NA
V: TRBV9
D: NA
J: TRBJ2-5
DNA: TGTGCCAGCAGCGCCCAGTGGGGGACCCAAGAGACCCAGTACTTC
CDR3: CASSAQWGTQETQYF

size: NA
V: TRBV4-1
D: NA
J: TRBJ1-2
DNA: TGCGCCAGCAGCGCGGGGGGAGGCCTTAACTATGGCTACACCTTC
CDR3: CASSAGGGLNYGYTF

size: NA
V: TRBV29-1
D: NA
J: TRBJ1-1
DNA: TGCAGCGTCCTGACAGGACGAATCACTGAAGCTTTCTTT
CDR3: CSVLTGRITEAFF

size: NA
V: TRBV11-2
D: NA
J: TRBJ2-7
DNA: TGTGCCAGCAGCCCACCCAAAGGGACCTACGAGCAGTACTTC
CDR3: CASSPPKGTYEQYF

size: NA
V: TRBV7-2
D: NA
J: TRBJ2-3
DNA: TGTGCCAGCAGGGGGGGCCCGGCCACAGATACGCAGTATTTT
CDR3: CASRGGPATDTQYF